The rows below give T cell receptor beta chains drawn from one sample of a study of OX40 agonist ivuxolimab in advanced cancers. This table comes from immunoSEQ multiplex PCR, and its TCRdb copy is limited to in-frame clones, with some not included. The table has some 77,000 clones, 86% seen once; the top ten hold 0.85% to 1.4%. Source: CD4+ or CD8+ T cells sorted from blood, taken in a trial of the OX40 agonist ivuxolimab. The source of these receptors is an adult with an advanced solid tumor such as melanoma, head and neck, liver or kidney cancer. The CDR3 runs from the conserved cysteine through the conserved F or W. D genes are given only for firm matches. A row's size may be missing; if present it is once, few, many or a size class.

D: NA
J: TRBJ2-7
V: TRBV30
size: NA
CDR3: CAWSVGPDGHF
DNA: TGTGCCTGGAGTGTAGGCCCTGACGGACACTTC

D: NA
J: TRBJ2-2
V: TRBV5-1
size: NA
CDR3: CASTPGGNPHAGELFF
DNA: TGCGCCAGCACGCCTGGCGGGAACCCTCACGCCGGGGAGCTGTTTTTT

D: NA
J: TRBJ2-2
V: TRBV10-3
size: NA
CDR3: CAISEVVLTNGELFF
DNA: TGTGCCATCAGTGAGGTAGTCCTTACCAACGGGGAGCTGTTTTTT

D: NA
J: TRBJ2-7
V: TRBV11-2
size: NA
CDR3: CASSPRTEYYEQYF
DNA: TGTGCCAGCAGCCCTAGGACAGAATACTACGAGCAGTACTTC

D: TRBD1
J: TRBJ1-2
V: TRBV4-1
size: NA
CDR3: CASSQGAIGRGRDYGYTF
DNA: TGCGCCAGCAGCCAAGGTGCAATAGGCAGGGGGCGCGACTATGGCTACACCTTC

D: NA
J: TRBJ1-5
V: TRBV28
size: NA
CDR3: CASTQGGGNQPQHF
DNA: TGTGCCAGCACTCAGGGTGGTGGCAATCAGCCCCAGCATTTT

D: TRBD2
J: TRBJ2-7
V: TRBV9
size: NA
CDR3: CASSVIAGGRPEQYF
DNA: TGTGCCAGCAGCGTCATAGCGGGAGGGCGACCCGAGCAGTACTTC

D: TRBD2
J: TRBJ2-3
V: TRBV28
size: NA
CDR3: CASSLPSGSGTDTQYF
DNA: TGTGCCAGCAGTCTCCCTAGCGGGAGCGGCACAGATACGCAGTATTTT

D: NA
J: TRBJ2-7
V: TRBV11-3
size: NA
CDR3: CASSLVPKSYEQYF
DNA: TGTGCCAGCAGCTTAGTTCCCAAATCCTACGAGCAGTACTTC

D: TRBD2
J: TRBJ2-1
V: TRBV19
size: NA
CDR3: CASSTSGRSYNEQFF
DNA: TGTGCCAGTAGTACTAGCGGGAGATCCTACAATGAGCAGTTCTTC

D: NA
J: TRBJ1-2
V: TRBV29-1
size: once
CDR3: CSGGGRRGYTF
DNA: TGCAGCGGGGGGGGAAGGAGAGGCTACACCTTC

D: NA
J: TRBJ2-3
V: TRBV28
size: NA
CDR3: CASSLPSSLTDTQYF
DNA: TGTGCCAGCAGTTTACCCTCTAGCCTCACAGATACGCAGTATTTT

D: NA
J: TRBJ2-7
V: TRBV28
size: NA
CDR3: CASGGAHEQYF
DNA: TGTGCCTCGGGGGGCGCTCACGAGCAGTACTTC

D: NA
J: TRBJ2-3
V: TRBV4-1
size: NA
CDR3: CASSQDRRSSTDTQYF
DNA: TGCGCCAGCAGCCAAGATCGGCGCTCTAGCACAGATACGCAGTATTTT

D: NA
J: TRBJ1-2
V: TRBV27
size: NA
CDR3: CASSLGRNYGYTF
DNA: TGTGCCAGCAGTCTGGGGCGCAACTATGGCTACACCTTC

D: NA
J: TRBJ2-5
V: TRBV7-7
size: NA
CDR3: CASSPGNQETQYF
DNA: TGTGCCAGCAGCCCCGGGAACCAAGAGACCCAGTACTTC

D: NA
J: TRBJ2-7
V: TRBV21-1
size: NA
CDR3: CASDRLRGISYEQYF
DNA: TGTGCCAGCGATCGATTGCGCGGGATCTCCTACGAGCAGTACTTC

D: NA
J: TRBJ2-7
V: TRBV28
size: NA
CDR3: CASRDGSLGRNEQYF
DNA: TGTGCCAGCAGAGACGGGTCCCTTGGGAGGAACGAGCAGTACTTC

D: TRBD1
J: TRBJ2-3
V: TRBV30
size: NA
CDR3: CAWSGTGEGMNTDTQYF
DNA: TGTGCCTGGTCAGGGACAGGTGAGGGGATGAACACAGATACGCAGTATTTT

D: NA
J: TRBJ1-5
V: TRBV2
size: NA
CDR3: CASTRFNQPQHF
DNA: TGTGCCAGCACTAGGTTCAATCAGCCCCAGCATTTT

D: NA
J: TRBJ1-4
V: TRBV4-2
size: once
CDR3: CASSQDVGRVLEKLFF
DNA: TGTGCCAGCAGCCAAGATGTTGGAAGGGTGCTCGAAAAACTGTTTTTT

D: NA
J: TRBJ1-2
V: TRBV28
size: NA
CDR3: CASSPATTGDGYTF
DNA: TGTGCCAGCAGTCCAGCAACGACTGGGGATGGCTACACCTTC

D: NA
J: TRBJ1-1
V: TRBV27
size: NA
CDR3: CANLKVTEAFF
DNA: TGTGCCAACCTAAAGGTGACCGAAGCTTTCTTT

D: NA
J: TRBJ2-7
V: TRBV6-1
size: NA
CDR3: CASSEPQGGEQYF
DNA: TGTGCCAGCAGTGAACCCCAGGGAGGCGAGCAGTACTTC

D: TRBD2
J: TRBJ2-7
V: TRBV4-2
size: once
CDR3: CASSKGLAMNYEQYF
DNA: TGTGCCAGCAGCAAGGGACTAGCGATGAACTACGAGCAGTACTTC

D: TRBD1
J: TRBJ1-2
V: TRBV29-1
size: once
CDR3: CSVDKQGNYGYTF
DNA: TGCAGCGTGGATAAACAGGGGAACTATGGCTACACCTTC

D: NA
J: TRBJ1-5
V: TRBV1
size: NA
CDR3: CTSSQVWGGRYSNQPQHF
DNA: TGCACCAGCAGCCAAGTCTGGGGGGGCCGGTATAGCAATCAGCCCCAGCATTTT

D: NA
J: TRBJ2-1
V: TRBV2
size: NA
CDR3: CASSSGLYNEQFF
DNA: TGTGCCAGCAGCTCTGGACTTTACAATGAGCAGTTCTTC

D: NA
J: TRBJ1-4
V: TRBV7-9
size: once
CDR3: CASSRVKEKLFF
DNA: TGTGCCAGCAGTAGGGTGAAAGAAAAACTGTTTTTT

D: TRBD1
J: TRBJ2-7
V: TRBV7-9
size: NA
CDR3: CASSPRQGLDEQYF
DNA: TGTGCCAGCAGCCCGCGACAGGGGCTGGACGAGCAGTACTTC

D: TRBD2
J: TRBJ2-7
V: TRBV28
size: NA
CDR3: CASSPSAGGSSYEQYF
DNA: TGTGCCAGCAGTCCCTCTGCGGGGGGGAGCTCCTACGAGCAGTACTTC

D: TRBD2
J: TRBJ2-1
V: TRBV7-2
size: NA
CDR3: CASSLPGLAGVIKFF
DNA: TGTGCCAGCAGCTTACCGGGACTAGCGGGAGTCATTAAGTTCTTC